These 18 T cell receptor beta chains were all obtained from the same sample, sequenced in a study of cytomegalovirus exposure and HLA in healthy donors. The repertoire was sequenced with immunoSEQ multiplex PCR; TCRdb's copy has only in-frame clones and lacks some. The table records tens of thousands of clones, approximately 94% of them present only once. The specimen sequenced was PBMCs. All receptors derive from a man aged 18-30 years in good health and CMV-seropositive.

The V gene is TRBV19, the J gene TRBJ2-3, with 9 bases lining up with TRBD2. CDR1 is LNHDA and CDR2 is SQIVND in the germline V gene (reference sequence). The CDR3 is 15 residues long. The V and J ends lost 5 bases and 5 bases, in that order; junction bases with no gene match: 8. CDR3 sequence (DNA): TGTGCCAGTAGTCCAATAGCGGGAGAGGGAGATACGCAGTATTTT. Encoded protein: CASSPIAGEGDTQYF.

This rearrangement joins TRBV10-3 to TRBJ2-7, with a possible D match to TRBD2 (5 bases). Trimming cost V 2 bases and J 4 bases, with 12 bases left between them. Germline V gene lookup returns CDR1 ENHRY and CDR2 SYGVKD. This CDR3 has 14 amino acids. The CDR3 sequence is CAISERAPGYEQYF. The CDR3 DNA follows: TGTGCCATCAGTGAGCGGGCACCGGGATACGAGCAGTACTTC.

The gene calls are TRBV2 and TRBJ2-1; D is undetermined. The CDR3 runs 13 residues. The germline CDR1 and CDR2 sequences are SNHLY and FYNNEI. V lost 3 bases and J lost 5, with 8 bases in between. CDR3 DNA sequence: TGTGCCAGCAGTGAGGGCGTGAACAATGAGCAGTTCTTC. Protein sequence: CASSEGVNNEQFF. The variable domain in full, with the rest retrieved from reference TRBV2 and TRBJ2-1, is EPEVTQTPSHQVTQMGQEVILRCVPISNHLYFYWYRQILGQKVEFLVSFYNNEISEKSEIFDDQFSVERPDGSNFTLKIRSTKLEDSAMYFCASSEGVNNEQFFGPGTRLTVL.

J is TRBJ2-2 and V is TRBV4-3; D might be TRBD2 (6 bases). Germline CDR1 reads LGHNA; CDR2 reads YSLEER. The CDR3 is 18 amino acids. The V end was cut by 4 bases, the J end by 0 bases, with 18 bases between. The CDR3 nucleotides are TGCGCCAGCAGCCCCAGGGTTAGCGGACCTTCGAACACCGGGGAGCTGTTTTTT. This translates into CASSPRVSGPSNTGELFF.

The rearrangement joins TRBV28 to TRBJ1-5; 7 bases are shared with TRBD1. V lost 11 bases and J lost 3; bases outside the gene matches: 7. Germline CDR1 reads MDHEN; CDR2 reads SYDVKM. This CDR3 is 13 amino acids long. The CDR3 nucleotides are TGTGCCGCCAGGGGGGTGCACAATCAGCCCCAGCATTTT. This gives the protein CAARGVHNQPQHF.

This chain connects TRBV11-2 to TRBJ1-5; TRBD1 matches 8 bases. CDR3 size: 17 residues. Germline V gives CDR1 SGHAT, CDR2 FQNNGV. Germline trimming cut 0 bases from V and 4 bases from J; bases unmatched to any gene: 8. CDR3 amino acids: CASSLDFSRGLNQPQHF. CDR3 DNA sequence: TGTGCCAGCAGCTTAGACTTCAGCAGGGGGCTTAATCAGCCCCAGCATTTT.

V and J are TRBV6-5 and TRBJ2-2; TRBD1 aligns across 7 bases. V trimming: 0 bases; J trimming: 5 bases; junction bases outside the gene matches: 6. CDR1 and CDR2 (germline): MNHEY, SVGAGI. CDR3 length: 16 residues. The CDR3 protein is CASSYSTGAGTGELFF. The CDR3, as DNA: TGTGCCAGCAGTTACTCTACAGGGGCGGGTACCGGGGAGCTGTTTTTT.

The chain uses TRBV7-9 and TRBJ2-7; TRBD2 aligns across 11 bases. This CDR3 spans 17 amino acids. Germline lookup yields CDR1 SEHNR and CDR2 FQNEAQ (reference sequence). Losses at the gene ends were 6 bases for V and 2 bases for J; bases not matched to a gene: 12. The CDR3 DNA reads TGTGCCAGCAGTTCCTACCCGGGACTAGCGGCAACCTACGAGCAGTACTTC. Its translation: CASSSYPGLAATYEQYF.

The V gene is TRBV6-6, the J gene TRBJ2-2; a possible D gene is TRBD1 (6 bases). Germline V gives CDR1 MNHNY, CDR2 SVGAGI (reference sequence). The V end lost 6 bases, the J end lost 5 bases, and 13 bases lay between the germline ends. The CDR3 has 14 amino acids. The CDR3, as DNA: TGTGCCAGCAGCTTCAGGGGTACGACCGGGGAGCTGTTTTTT. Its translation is CASSFRGTTGELFF.

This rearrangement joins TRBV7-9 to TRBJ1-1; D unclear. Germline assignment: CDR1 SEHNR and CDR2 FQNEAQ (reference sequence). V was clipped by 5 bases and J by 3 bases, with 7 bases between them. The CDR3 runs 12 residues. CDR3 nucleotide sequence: TGTGCCAGCAGCGCCGGGTACACTGAAGCTTTCTTT. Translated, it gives CASSAGYTEAFF.

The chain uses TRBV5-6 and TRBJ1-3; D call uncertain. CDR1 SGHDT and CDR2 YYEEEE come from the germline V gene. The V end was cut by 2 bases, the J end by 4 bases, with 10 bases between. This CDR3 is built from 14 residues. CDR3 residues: CASSFSGGGNTIYF. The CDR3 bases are TGTGCCAGCAGCTTTAGCGGAGGGGGAAACACCATATATTTT.

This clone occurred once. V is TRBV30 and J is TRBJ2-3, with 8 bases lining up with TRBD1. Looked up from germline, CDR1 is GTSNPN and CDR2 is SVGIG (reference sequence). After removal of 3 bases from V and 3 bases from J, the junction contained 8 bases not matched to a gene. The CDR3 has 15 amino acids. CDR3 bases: TGTGCCTGGAGGATTGGACAGGGTGGAACAGATACGCAGTATTTT. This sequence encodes CAWRIGQGGTDTQYF.

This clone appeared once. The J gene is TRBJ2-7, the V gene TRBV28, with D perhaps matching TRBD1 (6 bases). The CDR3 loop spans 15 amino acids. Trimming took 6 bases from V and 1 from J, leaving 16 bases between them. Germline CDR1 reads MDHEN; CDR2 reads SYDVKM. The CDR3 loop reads CASRGTGIISYEQYF. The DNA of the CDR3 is TGTGCCAGCAGAGGAACAGGGATTATTTCCTACGAGCAGTACTTC. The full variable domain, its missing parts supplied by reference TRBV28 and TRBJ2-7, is DVKVTQSSRYLVKRTGEKVFLECVQDMDHENMFWYRQDPGLGLRLIYFSYDVKMKEKGDIPEGYSVSREKKERFSLILESASTNQTSMYLCASRGTGIISYEQYFGPGTRLTVT.

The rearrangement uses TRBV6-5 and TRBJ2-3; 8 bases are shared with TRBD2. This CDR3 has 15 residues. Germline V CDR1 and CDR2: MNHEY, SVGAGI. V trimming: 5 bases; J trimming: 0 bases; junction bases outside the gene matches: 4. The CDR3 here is CASSPTSASTDTQYF. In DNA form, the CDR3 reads TGTGCCAGCAGTCCGACTAGCGCGAGCACAGATACGCAGTATTTT.

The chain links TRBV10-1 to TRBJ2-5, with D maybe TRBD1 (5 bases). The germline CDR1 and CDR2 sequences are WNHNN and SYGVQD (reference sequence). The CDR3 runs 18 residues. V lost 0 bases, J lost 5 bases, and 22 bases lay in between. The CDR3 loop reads CASSESVARVFSLETQYF. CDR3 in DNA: TGCGCCAGCAGTGAGTCGGTGGCCAGGGTATTTTCCTTGGAGACCCAGTACTTC.

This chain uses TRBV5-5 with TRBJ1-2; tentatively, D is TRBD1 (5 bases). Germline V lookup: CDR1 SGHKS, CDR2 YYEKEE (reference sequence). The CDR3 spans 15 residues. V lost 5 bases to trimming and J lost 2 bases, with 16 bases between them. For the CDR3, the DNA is TGTGCCAGCAGTACTTCCCGGACACCGAACTATGGCTACACCTTC. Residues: CASSTSRTPNYGYTF.

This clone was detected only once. DNA of the CDR3: TGCGCCAGCAGCCAAGTAGGACTAGCTGCAGATACGCAGTATTTT. Translation gives CASSQVGLAADTQYF. V is TRBV4-1 and J is TRBJ2-3, with 8 bases identical to TRBD2. The CDR3 sequence is 15 residues long. Trimming at V came to 1 base and at J to 4 bases, leaving 4 bases not matched to a gene. Germline CDR1 is MGHRA and CDR2 is YSYEKL.

CDR3 amino acids: CASSPGQSIYGYTF. The CDR3 nucleotides read TGTGCCAGCAGCCCGGGACAGTCTATCTATGGCTACACCTTC. V gene TRBV7-9 combines with J gene TRBJ1-2, with 7 bases matching TRBD1. CDR3 length: 14 amino acids. The germline gives CDR1 SEHNR, CDR2 FQNEAQ (reference sequence). Trimming cost V 5 bases and J 4 bases; bases outside gene matches: 7. Looking up the rest from reference TRBV7-9 and TRBJ1-2 gives the full variable domain: DTGVSQNPRHKITKRGQNVTFRCDPISEHNRLYWYRQTLGQGPEFLTYFQNEAQLEKSRLLSDRFSAERPKGSFSTLEIQRTEQGDSAMYLCASSPGQSIYGYTFGSGTRLTVV.